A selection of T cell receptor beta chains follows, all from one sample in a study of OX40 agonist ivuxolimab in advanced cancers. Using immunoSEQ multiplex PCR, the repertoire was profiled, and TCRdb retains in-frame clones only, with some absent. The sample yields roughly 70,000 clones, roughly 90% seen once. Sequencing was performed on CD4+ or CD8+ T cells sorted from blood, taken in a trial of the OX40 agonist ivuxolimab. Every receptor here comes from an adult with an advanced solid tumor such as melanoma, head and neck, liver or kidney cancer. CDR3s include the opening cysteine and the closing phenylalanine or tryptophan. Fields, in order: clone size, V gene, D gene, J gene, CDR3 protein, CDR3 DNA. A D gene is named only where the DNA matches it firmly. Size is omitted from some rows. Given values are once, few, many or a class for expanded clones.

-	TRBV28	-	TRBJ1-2	CAISTASSYGYTF	TGTGCCATCTCGACCGCCTCGAGCTATGGCTACACCTTC
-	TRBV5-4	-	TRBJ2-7	CASSLSDRYEQYF	TGTGCCAGCAGCTTGTCAGACCGCTACGAGCAGTACTTC
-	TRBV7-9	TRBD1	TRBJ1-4	CASSSRTGGSEKLFF	TGTGCCAGCAGCTCCCGGACAGGGGGTTCTGAAAAACTGTTTTTT
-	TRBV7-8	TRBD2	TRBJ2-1	CASSFTGGRYNEQFF	TGTGCCAGCAGCTTCACGGGGGGACGGTACAATGAGCAGTTCTTC
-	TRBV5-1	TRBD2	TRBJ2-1	CASSLSGGGARNEQFF	TGCGCCAGCAGCTTGAGTGGCGGGGGGGCCAGGAATGAGCAGTTCTTC
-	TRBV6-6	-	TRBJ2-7	CASSGLYEQYF	TGTGCCAGCAGTGGACTCTACGAGCAGTACTTC
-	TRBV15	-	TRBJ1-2	CATSRDNTGRYGYTF	TGTGCCACCAGCAGAGATAACACCGGGCGCTATGGCTACACCTTC
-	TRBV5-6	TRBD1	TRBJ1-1	CASSPPLRGRSTEAFF	TGTGCCAGCAGCCCTCCACTTAGGGGGCGAAGTACTGAAGCTTTCTTT
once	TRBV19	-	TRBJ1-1	CASTATVNTEAFF	TGTGCCAGTACCGCGACAGTGAACACTGAAGCTTTCTTT
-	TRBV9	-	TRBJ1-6	CASGITGNNSPLHF	TGTGCCAGCGGAATCACAGGGAATAATTCACCCCTCCACTTT
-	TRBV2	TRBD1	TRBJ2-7	CASCRDRGPYEQYF	TGTGCCAGCTGCCGGGACAGGGGGCCCTACGAGCAGTACTTC
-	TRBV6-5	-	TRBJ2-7	CASSPSGEYEQYF	TGTGCCAGCAGTCCCTCAGGGGAATACGAGCAGTACTTC
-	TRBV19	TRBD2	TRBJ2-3	CASGSRGTDTQYF	TGTGCGAGCGGGAGTAGGGGCACAGATACGCAGTATTTT
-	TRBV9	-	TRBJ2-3	CASSVDRADTQYF	TGTGCCAGCAGCGTTGACAGAGCAGATACGCAGTATTTT
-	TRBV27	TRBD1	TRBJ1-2	CASRTQGARGYTF	TGTGCCAGCAGAACTCAGGGGGCTCGTGGCTACACCTTC
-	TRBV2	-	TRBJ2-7	CASSVLGYEQYF	TGTGCCAGCAGTGTCTTGGGTTACGAGCAGTACTTC
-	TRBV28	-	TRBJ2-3	CASRPQSALSTDTQYF	TGTGCCAGCAGACCCCAATCGGCGCTAAGCACAGATACGCAGTATTTT
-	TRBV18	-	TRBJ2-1	CASSPTRDGPLLDEQFF	TGTGCCAGCTCACCAACCCGAGATGGCCCATTGTTGGATGAGCAGTTCTTC